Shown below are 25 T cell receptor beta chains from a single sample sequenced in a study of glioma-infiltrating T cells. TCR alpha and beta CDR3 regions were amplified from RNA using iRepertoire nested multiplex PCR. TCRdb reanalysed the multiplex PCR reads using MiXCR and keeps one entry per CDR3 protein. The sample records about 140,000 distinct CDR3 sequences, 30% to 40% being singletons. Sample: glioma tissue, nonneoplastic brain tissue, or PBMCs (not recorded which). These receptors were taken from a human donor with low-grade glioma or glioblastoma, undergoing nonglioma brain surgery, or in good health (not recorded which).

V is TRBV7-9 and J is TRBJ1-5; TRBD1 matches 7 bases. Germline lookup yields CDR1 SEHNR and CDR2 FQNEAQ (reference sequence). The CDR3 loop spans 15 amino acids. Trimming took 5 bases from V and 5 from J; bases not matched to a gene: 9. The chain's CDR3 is CASSPKGQSDQPQHF. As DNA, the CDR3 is TGTGCCAGCAGCCCAAAGGGACAGTCGGATCAGCCCCAGCATTTT.

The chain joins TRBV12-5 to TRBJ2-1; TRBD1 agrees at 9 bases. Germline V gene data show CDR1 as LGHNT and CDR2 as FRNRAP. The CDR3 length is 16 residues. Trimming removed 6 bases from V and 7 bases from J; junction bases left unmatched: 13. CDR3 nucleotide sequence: TGTGCTAGTGGAAAATACCGGGCACAGGGGGCTAATGAGCAGTTCTTC. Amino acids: CASGKYRAQGANEQFF. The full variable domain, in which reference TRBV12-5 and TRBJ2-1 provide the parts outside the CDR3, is DARVTQTPRHKVTEMGQEVTMRCQPILGHNTVFWYRQTMMQGLELLAYFRNRAPLDDSGMPKDRFSAEMPDATLATLKIQPSEPRDSAVYFCASGKYRAQGANEQFFGPGTRLTVL.

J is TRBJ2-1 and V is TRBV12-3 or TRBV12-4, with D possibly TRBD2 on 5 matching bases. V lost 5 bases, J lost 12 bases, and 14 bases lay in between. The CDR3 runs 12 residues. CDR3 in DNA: TGTGCCAGCAGTCCGGGATCAACTTTGCAGTTCTTC. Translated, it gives CASSPGSTLQFF.

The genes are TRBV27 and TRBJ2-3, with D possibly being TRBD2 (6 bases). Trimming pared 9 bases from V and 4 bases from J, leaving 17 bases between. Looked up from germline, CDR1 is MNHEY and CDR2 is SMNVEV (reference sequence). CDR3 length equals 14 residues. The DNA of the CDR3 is TGTGCCAGTTCCCGCTCTGGAGGGCCAGATACGCAGTATTTT. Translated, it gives CASSRSGGPDTQYF.

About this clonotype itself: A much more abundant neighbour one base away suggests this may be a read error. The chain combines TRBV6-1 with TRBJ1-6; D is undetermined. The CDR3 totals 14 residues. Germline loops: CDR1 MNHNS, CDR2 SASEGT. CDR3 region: CASVPGSYNSPLLF. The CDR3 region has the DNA TGTGCCAGCGTTCCGGGATCTTATAATTCACCCCTCCTCTTT.

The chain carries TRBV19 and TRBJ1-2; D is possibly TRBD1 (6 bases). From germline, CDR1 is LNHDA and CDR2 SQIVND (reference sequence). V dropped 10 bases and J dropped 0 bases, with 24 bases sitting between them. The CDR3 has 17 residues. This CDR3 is CATTPRGRGSTNYGYTF. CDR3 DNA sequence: TGTGCCACCACCCCCCGGGGCAGGGGCAGCACTAACTATGGCTACACCTTC. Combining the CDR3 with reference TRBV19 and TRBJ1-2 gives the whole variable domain DGGITQSPKYLFRKEGQNVTLSCEQNLNHDAMYWYRQDPGQGLRLIYYSQIVNDFQKGDIAEGYSVSREKKESFPLTVTSAQKNPTAFYLCATTPRGRGSTNYGYTFGSGTRLTVV.

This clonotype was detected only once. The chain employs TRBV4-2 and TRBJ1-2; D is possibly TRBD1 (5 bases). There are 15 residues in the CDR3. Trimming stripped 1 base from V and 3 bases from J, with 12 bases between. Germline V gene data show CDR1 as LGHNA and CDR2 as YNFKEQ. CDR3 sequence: CASSQVAGSDYGYTF. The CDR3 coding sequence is TGTGCCAGCAGCCAAGTAGCAGGGAGCGACTATGGCTACACCTTC.

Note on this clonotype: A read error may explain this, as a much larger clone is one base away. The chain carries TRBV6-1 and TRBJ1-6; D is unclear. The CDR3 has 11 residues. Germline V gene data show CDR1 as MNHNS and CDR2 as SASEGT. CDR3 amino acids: CASSYNSHLHF. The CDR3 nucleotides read TGTGCCAGCTCATATAATTCACACCTCCACTTT.

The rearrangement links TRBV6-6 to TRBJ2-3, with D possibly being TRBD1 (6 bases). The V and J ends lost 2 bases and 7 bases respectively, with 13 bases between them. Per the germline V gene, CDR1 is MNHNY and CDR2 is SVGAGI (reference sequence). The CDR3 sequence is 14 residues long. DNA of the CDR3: TGTGCCAGCAGTTACGAACAGGGTTTGAATACGCAGTATTTT. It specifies CASSYEQGLNTQYF.

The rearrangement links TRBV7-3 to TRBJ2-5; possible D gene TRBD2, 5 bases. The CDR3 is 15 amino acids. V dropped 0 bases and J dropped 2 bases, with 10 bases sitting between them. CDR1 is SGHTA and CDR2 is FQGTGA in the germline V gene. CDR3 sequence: CASSLTSGPQETQYF. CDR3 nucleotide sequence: TGTGCCAGCAGCTTAACGAGCGGACCACAAGAGACCCAGTACTTC.

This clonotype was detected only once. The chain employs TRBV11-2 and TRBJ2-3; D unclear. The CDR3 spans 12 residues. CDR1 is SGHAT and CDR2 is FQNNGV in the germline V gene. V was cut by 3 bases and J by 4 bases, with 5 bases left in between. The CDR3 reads CASSFGSDTQYF. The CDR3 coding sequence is TGTGCCAGCAGCTTCGGGTCAGATACGCAGTATTTT.

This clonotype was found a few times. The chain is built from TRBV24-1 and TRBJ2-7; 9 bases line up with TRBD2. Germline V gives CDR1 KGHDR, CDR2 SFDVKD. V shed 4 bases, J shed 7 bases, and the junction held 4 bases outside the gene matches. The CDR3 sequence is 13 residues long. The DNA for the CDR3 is TGTGCCACCAGTGACTCTAGCGGGAAGGAGCAGTACTTC. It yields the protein CATSDSSGKEQYF.

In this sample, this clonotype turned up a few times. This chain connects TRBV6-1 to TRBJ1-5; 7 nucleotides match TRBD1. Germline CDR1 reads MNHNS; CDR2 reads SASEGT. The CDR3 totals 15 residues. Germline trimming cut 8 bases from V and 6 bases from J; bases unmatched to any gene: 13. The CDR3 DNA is TGTGCCAGCGGGCTTGGACAGGTACAGGGTCAGCCCCAGCATTTT. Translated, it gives CASGLGQVQGQPQHF.

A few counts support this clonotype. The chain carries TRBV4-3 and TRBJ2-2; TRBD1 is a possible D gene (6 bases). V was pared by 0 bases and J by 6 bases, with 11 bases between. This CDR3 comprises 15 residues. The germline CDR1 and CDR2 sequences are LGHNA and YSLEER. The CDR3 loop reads CASSQEPQGPGELFF. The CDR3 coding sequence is TGCGCCAGCAGCCAAGAACCACAGGGCCCCGGGGAGCTGTTTTTT.

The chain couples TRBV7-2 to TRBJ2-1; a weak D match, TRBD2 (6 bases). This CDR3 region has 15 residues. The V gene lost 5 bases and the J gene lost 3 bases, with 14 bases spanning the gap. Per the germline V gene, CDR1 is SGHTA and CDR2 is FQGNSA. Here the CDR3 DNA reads TGTGCCAGCAGCGTACCGGGACTTAACTACAATGAGCAGTTCTTC. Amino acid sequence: CASSVPGLNYNEQFF.

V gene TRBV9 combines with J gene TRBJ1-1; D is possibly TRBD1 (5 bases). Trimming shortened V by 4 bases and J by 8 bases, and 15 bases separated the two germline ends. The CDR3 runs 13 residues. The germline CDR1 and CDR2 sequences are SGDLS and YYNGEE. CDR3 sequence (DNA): TGTGCCAGCAGCTCAGATGGGGGAGGCGAAGCTTTCTTT. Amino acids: CASSSDGGGEAFF.

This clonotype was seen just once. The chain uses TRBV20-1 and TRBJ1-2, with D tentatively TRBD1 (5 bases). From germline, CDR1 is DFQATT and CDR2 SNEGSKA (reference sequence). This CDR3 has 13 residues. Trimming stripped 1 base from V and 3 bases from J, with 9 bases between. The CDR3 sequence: CSARVQGDYGYTF. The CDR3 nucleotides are TGCAGTGCTAGAGTGCAGGGAGACTATGGCTACACCTTC.

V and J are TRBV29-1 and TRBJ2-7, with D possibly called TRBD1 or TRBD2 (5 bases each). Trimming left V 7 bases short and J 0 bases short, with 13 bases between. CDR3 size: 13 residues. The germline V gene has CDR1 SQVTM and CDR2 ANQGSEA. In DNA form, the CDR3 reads TGCAGCGCAGGGACGGGTCTCTCCTACGAGCAGTACTTC. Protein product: CSAGTGLSYEQYF.

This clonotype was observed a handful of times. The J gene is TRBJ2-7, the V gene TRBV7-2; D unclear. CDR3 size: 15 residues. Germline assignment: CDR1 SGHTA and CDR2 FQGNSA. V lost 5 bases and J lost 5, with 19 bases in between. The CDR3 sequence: CASSIRGLGPNEQYF. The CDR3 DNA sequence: TGTGCCAGCAGCATTAGAGGCCTCGGGCCCAACGAGCAGTACTTC. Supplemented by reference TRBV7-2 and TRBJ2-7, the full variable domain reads GAGVSQSPSNKVTEKGKDVELRCDPISGHTALYWYRQSLGQGLEFLIYFQGNSAPDKSGLPSDRFSAERTGGSVSTLTIQRTQQEDSAVYLCASSIRGLGPNEQYFGPGTRLTVT.

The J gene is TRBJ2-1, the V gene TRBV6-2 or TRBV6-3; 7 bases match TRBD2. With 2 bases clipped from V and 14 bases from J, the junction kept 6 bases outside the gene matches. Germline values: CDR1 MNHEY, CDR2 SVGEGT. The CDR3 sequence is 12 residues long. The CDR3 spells CASSYSRSGEFF. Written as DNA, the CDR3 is TGTGCCAGCAGTTACAGCCGAAGCGGGGAGTTCTTC.

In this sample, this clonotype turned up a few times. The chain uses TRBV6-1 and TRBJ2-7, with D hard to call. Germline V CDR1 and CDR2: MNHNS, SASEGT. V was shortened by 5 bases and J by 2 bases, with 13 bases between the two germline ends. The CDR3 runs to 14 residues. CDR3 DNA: TGTGCCAGCAGTTCGTCAGGAAGGGCCTACGAGCAGTACTTC. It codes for CASSSSGRAYEQYF.

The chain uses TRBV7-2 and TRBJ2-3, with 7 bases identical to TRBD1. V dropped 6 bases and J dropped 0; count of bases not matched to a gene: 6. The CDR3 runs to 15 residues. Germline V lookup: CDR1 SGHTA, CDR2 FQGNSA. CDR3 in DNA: TGTGCCAGCAGTACAGGGGAGACTAGCACAGATACGCAGTATTTT. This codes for CASSTGETSTDTQYF. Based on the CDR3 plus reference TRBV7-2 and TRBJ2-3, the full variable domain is GAGVSQSPSNKVTEKGKDVELRCDPISGHTALYWYRQSLGQGLEFLIYFQGNSAPDKSGLPSDRFSAERTGGSVSTLTIQRTQQEDSAVYLCASSTGETSTDTQYFGPGTRLTVL.

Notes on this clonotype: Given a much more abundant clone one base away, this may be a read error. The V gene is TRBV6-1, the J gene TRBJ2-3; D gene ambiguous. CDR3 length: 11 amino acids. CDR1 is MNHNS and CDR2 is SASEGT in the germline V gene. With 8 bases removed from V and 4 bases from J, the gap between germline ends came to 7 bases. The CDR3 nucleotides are TGTGCCAGCCGCACCTCAGATACGCAGTATTTT. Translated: CASRTSDTQYF.

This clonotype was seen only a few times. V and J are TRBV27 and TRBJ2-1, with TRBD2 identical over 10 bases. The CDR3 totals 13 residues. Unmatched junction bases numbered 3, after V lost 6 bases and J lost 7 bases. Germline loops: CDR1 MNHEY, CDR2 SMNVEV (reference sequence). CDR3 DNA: TGTGCCAGCAGAATTAGCGGGGGGAATGAGCAGTTCTTC. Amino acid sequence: CASRISGGNEQFF.

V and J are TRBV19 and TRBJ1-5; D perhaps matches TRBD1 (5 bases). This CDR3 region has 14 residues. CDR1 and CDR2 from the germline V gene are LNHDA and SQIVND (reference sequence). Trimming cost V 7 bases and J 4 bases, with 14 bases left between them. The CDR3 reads CASNQRQLNQPQHF. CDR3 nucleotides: TGTGCCAGTAATCAAAGACAGTTAAATCAGCCCCAGCATTTT.